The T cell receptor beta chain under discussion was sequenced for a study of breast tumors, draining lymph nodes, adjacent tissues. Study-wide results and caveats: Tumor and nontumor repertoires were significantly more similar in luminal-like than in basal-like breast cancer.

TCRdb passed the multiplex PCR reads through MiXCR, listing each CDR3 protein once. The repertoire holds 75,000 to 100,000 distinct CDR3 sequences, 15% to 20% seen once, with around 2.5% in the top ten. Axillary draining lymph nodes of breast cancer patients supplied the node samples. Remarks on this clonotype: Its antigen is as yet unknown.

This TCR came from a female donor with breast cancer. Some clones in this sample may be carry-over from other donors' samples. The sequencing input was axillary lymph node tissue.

The CDR3: CASSLNGLAGGREQFF. In nucleotides, the CDR3 is TGTGCCAGCAGCTTAAATGGACTAGCGGGGGGAAGAGAGCAGTTCTTC. The V gene is TRBV7-2, the J gene TRBJ2-1; TRBD2 agrees at 14 bases. The V gene end was trimmed by 2 bases and the J gene end by 10 bases; junction bases not matched to a gene: 7. The CDR3 is 16 amino acids. Germline-derived CDR1 and CDR2 are SGHTA and FQGNSA. The full variable domain, in which reference TRBV7-2 and TRBJ2-1 provide the parts outside the CDR3, is GAGVSQSPSNKVTEKGKDVELRCDPISGHTALYWYRQSLGQGLEFLIYFQGNSAPDKSGLPSDRFSAERTGGSVSTLTIQRTQQEDSAVYLCASSLNGLAGGREQFFGPGTRLTVL.